The rows below give T cell receptor beta chains drawn from one sample of a study of T cell repertoires in cytomegalovirus infection. A single record per CDR3 protein comes from TCRdb applying MiXCR to the reads. The sample consists of around 300,000 distinct CDR3 sequences, around 9.5% of them appearing once. Sequenced input: PBMCs. The receptors come from a human donor in good health (CMV status not recorded). Some clones in this sample may be carry-over from other donors' samples. Both conserved end residues are part of each CDR3. D genes are given only for firm matches. Not all rows give a size; the values are once, few, many and, for expanded clones, a class.

clone size,V gene,D gene,J gene,CDR3 DNA,CDR3 protein
NA,TRBV6-2/TRBV6-3,NA,TRBJ2-6,TGTGCCAGCAGTCGACGAGGGGCCAACGTCCTGACTTTC,CASSRRGANVLTF
NA,TRBV6-6,NA,TRBJ2-1,TGTGCCAGCGGGGTAGCAGGAGGATTCAATGAGCAGTTCTTC,CASGVAGGFNEQFF
NA,TRBV11-1,NA,TRBJ2-1,TGTGCCAGCAGCGACCTCACAGGGTTAGAGAGGAATGAGCAGTTCTTC,CASSDLTGLERNEQFF
few,TRBV4-1,NA,TRBJ1-3,TGCGCCAGCAGCCTTACTTCGGGAGCGAACACCATATATTTT,CASSLTSGANTIYF
many,TRBV6-2/TRBV6-3,NA,TRBJ1-1,TGTGCCAGCAGACAACAGGGTATGCGCACTGAAGCTTTCTTT,CASRQQGMRTEAFF
few,TRBV20-1,TRBD2,TRBJ2-3,TGCAGTGCTATCCCCCCCGGCGGTAGCGGGAGAATAGATACGCAGTATTTT,CSAIPPGGSGRIDTQYF
NA,TRBV9,NA,TRBJ2-1,TGTGCCAGCGGCGGGACCCCCACGGACAATGAGCAGTTCTTC,CASGGTPTDNEQFF
many,TRBV7-9,TRBD1,TRBJ2-5,TGTGCCAGCAGCCCTGGACAGGGGGACATGAAGACCCAGTACTTC,CASSPGQGDMKTQYF
many,TRBV5-6,NA,TRBJ2-1,TGTGCCAGCAGCCGAAGGGGGGACCTCCTCAATGAGCAGTTCTTC,CASSRRGDLLNEQFF
NA,TRBV12-3/TRBV12-4,NA,TRBJ2-3,TGTGCCAGCAGTTTGACTAGTTCGGATACGCAGTATTTT,CASSLTSSDTQYF
few,TRBV28,NA,TRBJ2-5,TGTGCCAGCACTAACCCGGGTGGAAGCCTCGAGACCCAGTACTTC,CASTNPGGSLETQYF
NA,TRBV7-9,TRBD1,TRBJ2-5,TGTGCCAGCAGCTCAACCACCGCCCCGGGACAGGGGTGGGAGACCCAGTACTTC,CASSSTTAPGQGWETQYF
few,TRBV11-1,TRBD1,TRBJ2-5,TGTGCCAGCAGCTTGGACAGGGGGCAGGAAGAGACCCAGTACTTC,CASSLDRGQEETQYF
many,TRBV7-2,TRBD2,TRBJ2-1,TGTGCCAGCAGCTTGGAGACTAGCGGGAGGGCCGTGAAGTTCTTC,CASSLETSGRAVKFF
NA,TRBV12-3/TRBV12-4,NA,TRBJ2-3,TGTGCCAGCGGGCCCCTTGGTAGCACAGATACGCAGTATTTT,CASGPLGSTDTQYF
many,TRBV10-3,NA,TRBJ1-4,TGTGCCATCAGTTACTCTCTAAATGAAAAACTGTTTTTT,CAISYSLNEKLFF
NA,TRBV6-6,TRBD1,TRBJ2-7,TGTGCCAGCAGTTACTCAGGGGGCAACTACGAGCAGTACTTC,CASSYSGGNYEQYF
few,TRBV27,TRBD1,TRBJ1-1,TGTGCCAGCAGTTTATCGAGCGCCGGGGCAGGGGGGAACACTGAAGCTTTCTTT,CASSLSSAGAGGNTEAFF
NA,TRBV2,NA,TRBJ2-5,TGTGCCAGCAGTGAACAGGGCCCGGTAAAGGAGACCCAGTACTTC,CASSEQGPVKETQYF
few,TRBV7-9,NA,TRBJ1-6,TGTGCCAGCAGCTTATCCGGACGGAATAATTCACCCCTCCACTTT,CASSLSGRNNSPLHF
many,TRBV7-2,NA,TRBJ2-3,TGTGCCAGCAGCGATATGGGGGGACCCACAGATACGCAGTATTTT,CASSDMGGPTDTQYF